The entry that follows covers one TCR beta chain sequence. Original analysis: Estimation of nucleated cell counts relied on the amplification of reference gene primers. The assay was immunoSEQ multiplex PCR, and TCRdb's table has in-frame clones only and misses some. The DNA gave D and trimming, while V, J and clone size come from that table. The sample consists of roughly 60,000 clones, about nine tenths of them appearing once. Germline V CDR1 and CDR2: SGHNT, YYREEE (reference sequence). V trimming: 4 bases; J trimming: 0 bases; junction bases outside the gene matches: 3. The CDR3 covers 14 residues. These data come from a study of blood T cell repertoires in COVID-19. The overall study: There were acute and convalescent COVID-19 samples, and they came from the United States, Italy and Spain.

Seattle researchers signed up patients amid active infection and tracked them longitudinally. V gene TRBV5-4 combines with J gene TRBJ2-5, with 7 bases fitting TRBD2. This receptor was obtained from a man aged 40-50 years with COVID-19, enrolled during active disease. The sequenced sample consisted of peripheral blood. The CDR3 loop reads CASSSGVNQETQYF. The CDR3 bases are TGTGCCAGCAGCAGCGGGGTCAACCAAGAGACCCAGTACTTC.